This record looks at one T cell receptor beta chain sequence and its context. The antigen is unknown. This record comes from a study of cytomegalovirus exposure and HLA in healthy donors. Study observations and caveats: Some V segments (TRBV6-2 and TRBV6-3 among them) were excluded as indistinguishable.

The PCR made use of 60 Vbeta and 13 Jbeta primers. Libraries were prepared by immunoSEQ multiplex PCR; TCRdb keeps only in-frame clonotypes and omits some of them. The table has around 120,000 clones, roughly 79% seen once. Germline CDR1 is MDHEN and CDR2 is SYDVKM. The CDR3 runs to 18 residues. V shed 2 bases and J 5 bases; nucleotides not matched to a gene: 8. V and J are TRBV28 and TRBJ2-2; 13 positions agree with TRBD2. Sequencing used PBMCs. The receptor's source is a woman in her forties or fifties in good health and CMV-seronegative. CDR3 nucleotides: TGTGCCAGCAGTTTACTCGGGGGGGGACTAGCGGGAACCGGGGAGCTGTTTTTT. This translates into CASSLLGGGLAGTGELFF.